The present T cell receptor beta chain was sequenced within a study of T cell repertoires in cytomegalovirus infection. TCRdb recomputed calls from the reads with MiXCR, one row per CDR3 protein. The sample lists approximately 550,000 distinct CDR3 sequences, 16% occurring once. Germline V CDR1 and CDR2: MNHNS, SASEGT. This CDR3 is built from 17 residues. Trimming removed 5 bases from V and 0 bases from J, with 19 bases in between. This clonotype has a handful of counts. The sequenced sample was CD8+ T cells from PBMCs. This chain uses TRBV6-1 with TRBJ1-2; D is uncertain. This sequence originates from a human donor in good health (CMV status not recorded). Some clones in this sample may be carry-over from other donors' samples. DNA of the CDR3: TGTGCCAGCAGTCCAACCCTCTCAGGCGAAGCTAACTATGGCTACACCTTC. This translates into CASSPTLSGEANYGYTF.